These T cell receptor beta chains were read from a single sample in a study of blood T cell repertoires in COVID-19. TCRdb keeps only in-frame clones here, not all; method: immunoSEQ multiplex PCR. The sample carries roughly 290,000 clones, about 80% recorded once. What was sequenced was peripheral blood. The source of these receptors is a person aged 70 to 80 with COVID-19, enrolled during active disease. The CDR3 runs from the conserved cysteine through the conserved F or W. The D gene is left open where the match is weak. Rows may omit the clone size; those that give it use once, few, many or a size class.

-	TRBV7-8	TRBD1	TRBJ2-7	TGTGCCAGCAGCTCAAACCCTACCGGACAGGGACTTTACGAGCAGTACTTC	CASSSNPTGQGLYEQYF
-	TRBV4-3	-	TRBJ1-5	TGCGCCAGCAGCCAAGGGGCAGGGCCCCAGCATTTT	CASSQGAGPQHF
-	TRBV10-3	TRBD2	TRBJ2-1	TGTGCCATCAGTGATCCTAGCGGGAGTCGGGTATTTGAGCAGTTCTTC	CAISDPSGSRVFEQFF
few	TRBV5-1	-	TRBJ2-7	TGCGCCAGCAGCTTGGGACTATACTACGAGCAGTACTTC	CASSLGLYYEQYF
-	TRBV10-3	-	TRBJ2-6	TGTGCCATCAGTGGCGGTGGCTCTGGGGCCAACGTCCTGACTTTC	CAISGGGSGANVLTF
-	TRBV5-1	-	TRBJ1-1	TGCGCCACCCGCCCCTCTACAGGTCCTGAAGCTTTCTTT	CATRPSTGPEAFF
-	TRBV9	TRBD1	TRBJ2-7	TGTGCCAGCAGCGTAGGGACAGGGGGTGAGTGGGAGCAGTACTTC	CASSVGTGGEWEQYF
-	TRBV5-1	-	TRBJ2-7	TGCGCCAGCAGCTCGGACATTATGAACGAGCAGTACTTC	CASSSDIMNEQYF
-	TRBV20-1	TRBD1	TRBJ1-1	TGCAGTGCTAGTAAAGGGGGCGAAGCTTTCTTT	CSASKGGEAFF
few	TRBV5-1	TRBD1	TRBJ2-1	TGCGCCAGCAGCACAGACAGGGGGAATGAGCAGTTCTTC	CASSTDRGNEQFF
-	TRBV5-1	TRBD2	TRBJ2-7	TGCGCCAGCAGCTTAGCGGGAGGTCCCTACGAGCAGTACTTC	CASSLAGGPYEQYF
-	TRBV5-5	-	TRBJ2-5	TGTGCCAGCAGCTTGGCAGGTTGGGAGACCCAGTACTTC	CASSLAGWETQYF
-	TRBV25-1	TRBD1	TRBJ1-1	TGTGCCAGCAGTGAAGCGGGGACAGGCACTGAAGCTTTCTTT	CASSEAGTGTEAFF
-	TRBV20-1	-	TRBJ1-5	TGCAGTGCTAGTAATTTTGAGAGGGGGTTACTCAGCAATCAGCCCCAGCATTTT	CSASNFERGLLSNQPQHF
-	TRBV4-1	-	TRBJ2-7	TGCGCCAGCAGCCAAGTCGGGGGAAACGAGCAGTACTTC	CASSQVGGNEQYF
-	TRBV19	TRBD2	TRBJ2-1	TGTGCCAGTAGGTTAGGGCCAGCGGGGGGGCCGGATGAGCAGTTCTTC	CASRLGPAGGPDEQFF
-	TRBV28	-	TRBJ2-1	TGTGCCAGCATAGGTGGGGGGATGAGTGAGCAGTTCTTC	CASIGGGMSEQFF
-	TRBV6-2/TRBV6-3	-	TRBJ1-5	TGTGCCAGCAGTTACCTAGCGCAGCCCCAGCATTTT	CASSYLAQPQHF
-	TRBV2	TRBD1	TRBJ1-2	TGTGCCAGCAGGGTTGCCAGGGGGGACTATGGCTACACCTTC	CASRVARGDYGYTF
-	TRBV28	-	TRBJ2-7	TGTGCCAGCAGGAGTCCGGGAAGCTCCTACGAGCAGTACTTC	CASRSPGSSYEQYF
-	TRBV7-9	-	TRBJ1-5	TGTGCCAGCAGCTTAGTGGGCAACAATCAGCCCCAGCATTTT	CASSLVGNNQPQHF
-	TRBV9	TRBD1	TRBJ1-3	TGTGCCAGCAGCCCGAGACAGGGTTGGACTTTTTCGGACACCATATATTTT	CASSPRQGWTFSDTIYF
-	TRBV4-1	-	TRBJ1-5	TGCGCCAGCAGCGAAAGTGGACAATACAATCAGCCCCAGCATTTT	CASSESGQYNQPQHF
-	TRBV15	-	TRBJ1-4	TGTGCCACCAGCAGGGGTCGGGTATCACAAGAAAAACTGTTTTTT	CATSRGRVSQEKLFF
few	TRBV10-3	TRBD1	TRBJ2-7	TGTGCCATCAGTGAGTCGGCGGGACAGGGGGCAGAACGCTCCTACGAGCAGTACTTC	CAISESAGQGAERSYEQYF
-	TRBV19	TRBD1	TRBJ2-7	TGTGCCAGTCGGGACCACGGGACAGGGGTAGAAGAGCAGTACTTC	CASRDHGTGVEEQYF
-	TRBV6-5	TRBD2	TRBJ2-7	TGTGCCAGCAGTTACTCTAGCGGGGCCGTGCAGTACTTC	CASSYSSGAVQYF
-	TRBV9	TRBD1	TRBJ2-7	TGTGCCAGCAGCCCAACAGGGGACCGGGGCGAGCAGTACTTC	CASSPTGDRGEQYF
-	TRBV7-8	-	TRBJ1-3	TGTGCCAGCAGCCTTGGCGTAGGACTCTCTGGAAACACCATATATTTT	CASSLGVGLSGNTIYF
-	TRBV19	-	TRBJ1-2	TGTGCCAGTAGTGAGCGGGGGCGCGAGAATGGCTACACCTTC	CASSERGRENGYTF
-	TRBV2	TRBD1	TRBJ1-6	TGTGCCAGCAGACAGGGGGCAGAGTCACCCCTCCACTTT	CASRQGAESPLHF
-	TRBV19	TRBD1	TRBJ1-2	TGTGCCAGTAGTATTACCGGGACAGGGAACTATGGCTACACCTTC	CASSITGTGNYGYTF
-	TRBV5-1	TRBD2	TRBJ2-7	TGCGCCAGCAGCTTGGGGGCTAGCGGGAGCATTAACGAGCAGTACTTC	CASSLGASGSINEQYF
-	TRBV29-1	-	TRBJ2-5	TGCAGCGTTGTTCTTTCAGGAAACCAAGAGACCCAGTACTTC	CSVVLSGNQETQYF
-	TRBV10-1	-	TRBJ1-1	TGCGCCAGCAGTGAGTCTTGGCCGCACACTGAAGCTTTCTTT	CASSESWPHTEAFF
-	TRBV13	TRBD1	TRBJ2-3	TGTGCCAGCAGCGACAGGGGATCAGATACGCAGTATTTT	CASSDRGSDTQYF
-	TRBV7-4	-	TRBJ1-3	TGTGCCAGCAGCTTAGACAGGCACTCTGGAAACACCATATATTTT	CASSLDRHSGNTIYF
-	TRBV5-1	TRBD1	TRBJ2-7	TGCGCCAGCAGCTTGGCCGGGACAGGGCCCTACGAGCAGTACTTC	CASSLAGTGPYEQYF
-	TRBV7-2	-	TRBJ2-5	TGTGCCAGCAGCAAGGGGTGGGAGACCCAGTACTTC	CASSKGWETQYF
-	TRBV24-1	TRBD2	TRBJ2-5	TGTGCCACCAGTGATTTCCCAGCGGGAGTGGAGACCCAGTACTTC	CATSDFPAGVETQYF
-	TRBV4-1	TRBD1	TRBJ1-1	TGCGCCAGCAGCCAGCACCGGGACAGGTATCTGGGGAACACTGAAGCTTTCTTT	CASSQHRDRYLGNTEAFF
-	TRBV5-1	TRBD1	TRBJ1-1	TGCGCCAGCAGCTTGGTCGGACAGGGGGGCACTGAAGCTTTCTTT	CASSLVGQGGTEAFF
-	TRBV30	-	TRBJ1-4	TGTGCCTGGAGTTTAAACGGGGGAGTCCCTGCAACTAATGAAAAACTGTTTTTT	CAWSLNGGVPATNEKLFF
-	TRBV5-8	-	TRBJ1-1	TGTGCCAGCAGCTCCTACAGGGTGAGAATGATCACTGAAGCTTTCTTT	CASSSYRVRMITEAFF
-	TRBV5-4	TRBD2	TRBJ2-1	TGTGCCAGCAGCTTTGGACTAGCGGGAGGCAATGAGCAGTTCTTC	CASSFGLAGGNEQFF
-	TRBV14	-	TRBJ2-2	TGTGCCAGCAGCCAAGATCGCAGGGTACACACCGGGGAGCTGTTTTTT	CASSQDRRVHTGELFF
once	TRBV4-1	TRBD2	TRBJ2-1	TGCGCCAGCAGCCAACAAGGGGCTCACTTTGCGGGAGACAATGAGCAGTTCTTC	CASSQQGAHFAGDNEQFF
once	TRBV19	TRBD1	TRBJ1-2	TGTGCCAGTTCAGGACAGGGGGATAACTATGGCTACACCTTC	CASSGQGDNYGYTF
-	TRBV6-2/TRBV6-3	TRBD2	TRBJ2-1	TGTGCCAGCAGTTACCTTGCGGGAGCCAGGCTTTGGGAGCAGTTCTTC	CASSYLAGARLWEQFF
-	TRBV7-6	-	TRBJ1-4	TGTGCCAGCAGCCTCATCGGGGGGCGGGCAACTAATGAAAAACTGTTTTTT	CASSLIGGRATNEKLFF